This is a list of T cell receptor beta chains from one sample in a study of T cell responses to AZD1222 COVID-19 vaccine. The method was immunoSEQ multiplex PCR; TCRdb's version includes in-frame clones alone and lacks a portion of them. The sample holds nearly 200,000 clones, approximately 95% seen once. The specimen was peripheral blood, collected 28 days after the second AZD1222 dose. The receptor source for this set is an adult who received the AZD1222 COVID-19 vaccine. Both conserved end residues are part of each CDR3. The D gene is left open where the match is weak. The size entry is marked missing in some rows and otherwise reads once, few, many or a size class.

clone size	V gene	D gene	J gene	CDR3 protein	CDR3 DNA
.	TRBV7-6	.	TRBJ1-6	CASSSPGGTHSPLHF	TGTGCCAGCAGCTCCCCAGGAGGGACGCATTCACCCCTCCACTTT
.	TRBV23-1	.	TRBJ1-6	CASSQSSRDGNSPLHF	TGCGCCAGCAGTCAATCATCCAGGGATGGGAATTCACCCCTCCACTTT
.	TRBV24-1	.	TRBJ1-5	CATSDPGKGQPQHF	TGTGCCACCAGTGATCCAGGGAAAGGCCAGCCCCAGCATTTT
.	TRBV3-1/TRBV3-2	.	TRBJ1-3	CASSPLAGPGNTIYF	TGTGCCAGCAGCCCCCTCGCGGGCCCTGGAAACACCATATATTTT
once	TRBV20-1	.	TRBJ1-5	CSASLPGSQPQHF	TGCAGTGCTAGTCTCCCAGGGAGTCAGCCCCAGCATTTT
.	TRBV24-1	TRBD1	TRBJ1-1	CATSDFEVWDRVAFF	TGTGCCACCAGTGATTTTGAGGTTTGGGACAGGGTTGCTTTCTTT
.	TRBV9	TRBD1	TRBJ1-1	CASSPQGVSAEAFF	TGTGCCAGCAGCCCCCAGGGGGTTAGTGCTGAAGCTTTCTTT
.	TRBV5-8	.	TRBJ1-5	CASSLGTGTDQPQHF	TGTGCCAGCAGCTTGGGTACAGGGACGGACCAGCCCCAGCATTTT
.	TRBV28	TRBD1	TRBJ1-3	CASSSPGTGENTIYF	TGTGCCAGCAGTAGTCCCGGGACAGGGGAAAACACCATATATTTT
.	TRBV3-1/TRBV3-2	.	TRBJ1-2	CASSPTGQDNYGYTF	TGTGCCAGCAGCCCGACGGGACAAGATAACTATGGCTACACCTTC
.	TRBV10-3	.	TRBJ1-2	CAISESSTPMGYGYTF	TGTGCCATCAGTGAGTCGTCGACACCTATGGGCTATGGCTACACCTTC
.	TRBV12-5	TRBD1	TRBJ1-2	CASGPPDRAVGYTF	TGTGCTAGTGGTCCCCCGGACAGGGCCGTTGGCTACACCTTC
.	TRBV5-5	.	TRBJ1-2	CASSPRSGSGYGYTF	TGTGCCAGCAGTCCCCGGTCAGGGTCAGGCTATGGCTACACCTTC
once	TRBV3-1/TRBV3-2	.	TRBJ1-2	CASSQGRGYTF	TGTGCCAGCAGCCAGGGGAGAGGCTACACCTTC
.	TRBV6-5	TRBD2	TRBJ2-5	CASRGLEEETQYF	TGTGCCAGCAGAGGACTAGAGGAGGAGACCCAGTACTTC
.	TRBV7-8	.	TRBJ1-1	CASSLQGYDNTEAFF	TGTGCCAGCAGCTTGCAGGGCTATGATAACACTGAAGCTTTCTTT
.	TRBV28	.	TRBJ1-1	CASSLVRTEAFF	TGTGCCAGCAGTTTAGTGAGAACTGAAGCTTTCTTT
.	TRBV28	TRBD1	TRBJ2-5	CASNLGTGAQETQYF	TGTGCCAGCAACTTGGGGACAGGGGCTCAAGAGACCCAGTACTTC
once	TRBV28	TRBD1	TRBJ1-2	CASSPSGGERVYGYTF	TGTGCCAGCAGCCCCTCAGGGGGGGAGAGGGTCTATGGCTACACCTTC
.	TRBV11-1	TRBD1	TRBJ2-7	CASSSDRGSYEQYF	TGTGCCAGCAGCTCCGACAGGGGATCCTACGAGCAGTACTTC
.	TRBV27	.	TRBJ1-1	CASSLNGLPNTEAFF	TGTGCCAGCAGTCTGAATGGACTGCCGAACACTGAAGCTTTCTTT
.	TRBV19	.	TRBJ2-2	CASSPQGRNTGELFF	TGTGCCAGTAGCCCCCAGGGGCGGAACACCGGGGAGCTGTTTTTT
once	TRBV6-5	.	TRBJ2-7	CASRSTNYEQYF	TGTGCCAGCCGGAGCACCAACTACGAGCAGTACTTC
.	TRBV7-9	.	TRBJ1-1	CASSENTEAFF	TGTGCCAGCAGCGAGAACACTGAAGCTTTCTTT
.	TRBV30	.	TRBJ1-2	CAWSIAGYGYTF	TGTGCCTGGAGTATAGCGGGCTATGGCTACACCTTC
.	TRBV5-8	.	TRBJ1-3	CASSARASSGNTIYF	TGTGCCAGCAGCGCCAGAGCGAGCTCTGGAAACACCATATATTTT
.	TRBV10-1	TRBD1	TRBJ1-6	CASSGTGTPLHF	TGCGCCAGCAGTGGGACAGGGACACCCCTCCACTTT
.	TRBV18	.	TRBJ2-7	CASSPGLQRGEQYF	TGTGCCAGCTCACCGGGTCTCCAACGGGGTGAGCAGTACTTC
.	TRBV10-3	.	TRBJ2-7	CAISESTGRSYEQYF	TGTGCCATCAGTGAGTCGACGGGGAGGTCCTACGAGCAGTACTTC
.	TRBV19	.	TRBJ1-2	CASSVWRENYGYTF	TGTGCCAGTAGCGTATGGCGGGAGAACTATGGCTACACCTTC
.	TRBV30	.	TRBJ1-4	CAWSPDSSPQREKLFF	TGTGCCTGGAGTCCGGACAGTTCGCCACAGCGGGAAAAACTGTTTTTT
.	TRBV6-5	.	TRBJ2-7	CASSYGNPYEQYF	TGTGCCAGCAGTTACGGGAACCCCTACGAGCAGTACTTC
.	TRBV28	TRBD1	TRBJ1-5	CASRRGTSGGDQPQHF	TGTGCCAGCAGGCGGGGGACCTCAGGGGGCGATCAGCCCCAGCATTTT
.	TRBV28	.	TRBJ1-2	CASGSGGGGYTF	TGTGCCAGCGGCTCGGGTGGGGGAGGCTACACCTTC
.	TRBV12-3/TRBV12-4	.	TRBJ1-5	CASSLARGGPQHF	TGTGCCAGCAGTTTGGCCCGCGGTGGGCCCCAGCATTTT
.	TRBV6-5	TRBD1	TRBJ2-7	CASPIPGQGAYEQYF	TGTGCCAGCCCCATCCCGGGACAGGGAGCCTACGAGCAGTACTTC
.	TRBV19	.	TRBJ2-2	CASKVGEVTGELFF	TGTGCCAGTAAGGTCGGCGAGGTCACCGGGGAGCTGTTTTTT
.	TRBV5-6	TRBD2	TRBJ2-3	CASSSFSGMGGTDTQYF	TGTGCCAGCAGCTCCTTTAGCGGGATGGGCGGCACAGATACGCAGTATTTT
.	TRBV19	.	TRBJ1-5	CASSIDPTGTRNQPQHF	TGTGCCAGTAGTATAGATCCCACCGGGACACGGAATCAGCCCCAGCATTTT
.	TRBV6-5	TRBD1	TRBJ2-7	CATKGTGLGEQYF	TGTGCTACCAAGGGGACAGGGTTAGGCGAGCAGTACTTC
once	TRBV11-2	.	TRBJ1-2	CASSLDQVGLPYF	TGTGCCAGCAGCTTAGATCAGGTGGGCCTGCCGTACTTC
.	TRBV16	.	TRBJ1-1	CASSAARGNTEAFF	TGTGCCAGCAGCGCCGCGAGGGGCAACACTGAAGCTTTCTTT
.	TRBV3-1/TRBV3-2	.	TRBJ1-3	CASSPAFAGNTIYF	TGTGCCAGCAGCCCAGCGTTTGCTGGAAACACCATATATTTT